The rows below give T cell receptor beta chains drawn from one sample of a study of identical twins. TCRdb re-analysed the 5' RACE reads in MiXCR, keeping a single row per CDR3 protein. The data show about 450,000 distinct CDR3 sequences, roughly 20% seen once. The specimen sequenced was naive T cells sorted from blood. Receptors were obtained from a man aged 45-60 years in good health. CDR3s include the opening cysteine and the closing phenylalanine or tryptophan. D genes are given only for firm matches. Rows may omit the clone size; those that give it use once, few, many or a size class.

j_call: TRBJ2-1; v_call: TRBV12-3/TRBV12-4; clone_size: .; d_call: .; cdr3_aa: CASSQITRNEQFF; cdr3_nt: TGTGCCAGCAGTCAAATTACGCGCAATGAGCAGTTCTTC
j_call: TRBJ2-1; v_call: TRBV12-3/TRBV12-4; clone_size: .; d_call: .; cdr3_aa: CASSLGLKNNEQFF; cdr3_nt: TGTGCCAGCAGTTTAGGACTTAAGAACAATGAGCAGTTCTTC
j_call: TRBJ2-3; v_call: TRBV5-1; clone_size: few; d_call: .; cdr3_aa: CASSLPASDTQYF; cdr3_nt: TGCGCCAGCAGCCTACCCGCAAGCGATACGCAGTATTTT
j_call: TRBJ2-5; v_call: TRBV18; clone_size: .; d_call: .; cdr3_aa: CASSPPHLTQETQYF; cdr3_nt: TGTGCCAGCTCACCTCCACATTTAACCCAAGAGACCCAGTACTTC
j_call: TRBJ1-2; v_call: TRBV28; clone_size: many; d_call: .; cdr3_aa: CASSLMDGTTSNYGYTF; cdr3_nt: TGTGCCAGCAGTTTAATGGATGGGACAACCTCGAACTATGGCTACACCTTC
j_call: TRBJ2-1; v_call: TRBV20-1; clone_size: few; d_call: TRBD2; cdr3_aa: CSAPKGIAGAHNEQFF; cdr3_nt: TGCAGTGCCCCCAAAGGAATAGCGGGAGCCCACAATGAGCAGTTCTTC
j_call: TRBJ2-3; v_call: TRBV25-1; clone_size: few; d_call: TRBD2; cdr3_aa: CASSRRDYRNTQYF; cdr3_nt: TGTGCCAGCAGTAGGCGGGACTATAGAAATACGCAGTATTTT
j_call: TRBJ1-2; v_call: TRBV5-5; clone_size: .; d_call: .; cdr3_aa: CASSFVPGPGYTF; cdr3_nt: TGTGCCAGCAGCTTTGTTCCGGGCCCTGGCTACACCTTC
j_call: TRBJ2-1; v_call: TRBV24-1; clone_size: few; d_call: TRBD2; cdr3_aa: CATSDGLAGLYNEQFF; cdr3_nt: TGTGCCACCAGTGATGGACTAGCGGGACTCTACAATGAGCAGTTCTTC
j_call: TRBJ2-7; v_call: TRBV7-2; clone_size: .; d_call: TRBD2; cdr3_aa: CASSFGGISSYEQYF; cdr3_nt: TGTGCCAGCAGCTTCGGGGGGATAAGCTCCTACGAGCAGTACTTC
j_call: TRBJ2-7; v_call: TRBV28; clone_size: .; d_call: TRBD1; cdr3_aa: CASGGTAPYYEQYF; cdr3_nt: TGTGCCAGCGGTGGGACAGCCCCGTACTACGAGCAGTACTTC
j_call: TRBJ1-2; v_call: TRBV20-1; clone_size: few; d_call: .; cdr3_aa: CSALPGDYGYTF; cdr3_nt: TGCAGTGCCCTCCCGGGGGACTATGGCTACACCTTC
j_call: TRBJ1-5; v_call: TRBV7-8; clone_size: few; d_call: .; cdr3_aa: CASGIEGWGNNQPQHF; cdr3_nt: TGTGCCAGCGGCATTGAAGGGTGGGGAAACAATCAGCCCCAGCATTTT
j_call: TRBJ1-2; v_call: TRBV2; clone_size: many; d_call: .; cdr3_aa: CASSEKGPYGYTF; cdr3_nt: TGTGCCAGCAGTGAAAAGGGCCCCTATGGCTACACCTTC
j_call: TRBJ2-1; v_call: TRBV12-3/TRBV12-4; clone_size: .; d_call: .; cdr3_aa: CASSLTHPPYNEQFF; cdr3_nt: TGTGCCAGCAGTTTAACCCACCCACCGTACAATGAGCAGTTCTTC
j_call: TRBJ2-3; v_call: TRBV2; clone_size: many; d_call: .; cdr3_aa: CASSEGIRRDTQYF; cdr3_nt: TGTGCCAGCAGTGAGGGAATAAGGCGGGATACGCAGTATTTT
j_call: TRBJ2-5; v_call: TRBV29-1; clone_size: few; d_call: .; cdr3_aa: CSVEPWREQKPQETQYF; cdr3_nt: TGCAGCGTTGAACCGTGGAGGGAGCAGAAACCTCAAGAGACCCAGTACTTC
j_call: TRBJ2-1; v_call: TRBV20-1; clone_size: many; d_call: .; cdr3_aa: CSARDPAGSYNEQFF; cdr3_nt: TGCAGTGCTAGAGACCCGGCAGGGTCCTACAATGAGCAGTTCTTC
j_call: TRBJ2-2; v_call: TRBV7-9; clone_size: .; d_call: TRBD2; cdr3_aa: CASSHGLAGTGELFF; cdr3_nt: TGTGCCAGCAGCCATGGACTAGCCGGAACCGGGGAGCTGTTTTTT
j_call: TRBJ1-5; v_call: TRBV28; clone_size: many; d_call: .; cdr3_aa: CASSPQAWGNQPQHF; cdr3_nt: TGTGCCAGCAGCCCACAGGCCTGGGGCAATCAGCCCCAGCATTTT
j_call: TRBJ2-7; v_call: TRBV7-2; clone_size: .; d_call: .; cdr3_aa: CASSFRVGEQYF; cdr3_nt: TGTGCCAGCAGCTTTCGGGTTGGCGAGCAGTACTTC
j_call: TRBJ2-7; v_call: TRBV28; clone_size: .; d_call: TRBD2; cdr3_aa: CASSLAVREQYF; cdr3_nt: TGTGCCAGCAGTCTAGCGGTAAGGGAGCAGTACTTC
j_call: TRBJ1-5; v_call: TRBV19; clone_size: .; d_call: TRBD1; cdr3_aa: CASGDRGNQPQHF; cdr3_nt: TGTGCCAGTGGGGACAGGGGGAATCAGCCCCAGCATTTT
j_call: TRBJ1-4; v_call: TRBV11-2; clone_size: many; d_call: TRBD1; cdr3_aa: CASSAPTGRIEELFF; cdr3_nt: TGTGCCAGCAGCGCACCGACAGGGCGAATTGAGGAACTGTTTTTT
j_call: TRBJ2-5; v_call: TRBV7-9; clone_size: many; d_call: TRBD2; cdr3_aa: CASSPARLAELQGDQYF; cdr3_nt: TGTGCCAGCAGCCCCGCTCGACTAGCGGAACTCCAGGGGGACCAGTACTTC
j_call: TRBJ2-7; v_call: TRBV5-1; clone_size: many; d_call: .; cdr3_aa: CASSVMGGTNEQYF; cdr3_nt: TGCGCCAGCAGCGTCATGGGGGGCACCAACGAGCAGTACTTC
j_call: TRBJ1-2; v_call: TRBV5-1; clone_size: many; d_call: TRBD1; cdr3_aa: CASSARDRGKDGYTF; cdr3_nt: TGCGCCAGCAGCGCTCGGGACAGGGGAAAGGATGGCTACACCTTC
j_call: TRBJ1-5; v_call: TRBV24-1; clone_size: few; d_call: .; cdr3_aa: CATSDQSRDQPQHF; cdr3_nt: TGTGCCACCAGTGACCAGAGTAGGGATCAGCCCCAGCATTTT
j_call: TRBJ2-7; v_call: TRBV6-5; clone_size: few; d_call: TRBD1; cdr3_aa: CASSYSTGQAYEQYF; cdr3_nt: TGTGCCAGCAGTTACTCGACGGGACAGGCCTACGAGCAGTACTTC
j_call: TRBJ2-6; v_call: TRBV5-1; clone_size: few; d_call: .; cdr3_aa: CASSLVVPGSGANVLTF; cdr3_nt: TGCGCCAGCAGCTTGGTGGTCCCAGGCTCTGGGGCCAACGTCCTGACTTTC
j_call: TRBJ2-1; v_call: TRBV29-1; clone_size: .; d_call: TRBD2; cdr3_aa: CSVESFGTSGPLDEQFF; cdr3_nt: TGCAGCGTTGAGAGCTTTGGGACTAGCGGACCTCTAGATGAGCAGTTCTTC
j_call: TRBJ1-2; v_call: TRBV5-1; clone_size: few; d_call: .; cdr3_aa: CASSLAPGRHGYTF; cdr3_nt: TGCGCCAGCAGCTTGGCCCCAGGGAGGCATGGCTACACCTTC
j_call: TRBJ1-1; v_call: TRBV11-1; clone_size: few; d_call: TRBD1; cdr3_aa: CASSSLAGTATTNTEAFF; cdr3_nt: TGTGCCAGCAGCTCGCTAGCCGGGACAGCTACTACCAACACTGAAGCTTTCTTT
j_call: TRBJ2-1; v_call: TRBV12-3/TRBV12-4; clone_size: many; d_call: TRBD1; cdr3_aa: CASRSGQGAYNEQFF; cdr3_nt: TGTGCCAGCAGGTCGGGACAGGGGGCTTACAATGAGCAGTTCTTC
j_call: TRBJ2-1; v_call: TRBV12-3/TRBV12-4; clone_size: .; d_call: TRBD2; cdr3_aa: CASSRLTSGRIFNEQFF; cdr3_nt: TGTGCCAGCAGCCGATTGACTAGCGGGAGAATTTTCAATGAGCAGTTCTTC
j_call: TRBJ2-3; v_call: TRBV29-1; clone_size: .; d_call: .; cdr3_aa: CSVGGSPTDTQYF; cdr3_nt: TGCAGCGTTGGAGGGTCCCCCACAGATACGCAGTATTTT
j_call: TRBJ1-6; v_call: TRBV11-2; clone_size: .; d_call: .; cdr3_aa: CASSPLMGDYNSPLHF; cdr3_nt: TGTGCCAGCAGCCCACTAATGGGGGACTATAATTCACCCCTCCACTTT
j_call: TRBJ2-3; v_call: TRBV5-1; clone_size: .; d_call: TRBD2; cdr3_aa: CASHATSGRELTDTQYF; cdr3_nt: TGCGCCAGTCACGCGACTAGCGGGAGGGAACTCACAGATACGCAGTATTTT
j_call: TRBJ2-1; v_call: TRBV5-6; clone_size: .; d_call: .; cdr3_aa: CASSLWVDNEQFF; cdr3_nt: TGTGCCAGCAGCTTGTGGGTGGACAATGAGCAGTTCTTC
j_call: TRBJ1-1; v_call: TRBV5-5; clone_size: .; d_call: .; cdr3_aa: CASSLDLKAGTEAFF; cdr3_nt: TGTGCCAGCAGCTTGGATCTTAAGGCTGGCACTGAAGCTTTCTTT
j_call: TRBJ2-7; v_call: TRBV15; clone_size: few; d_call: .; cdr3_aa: CATSRDGGAADEQYF; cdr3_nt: TGTGCCACCAGCAGAGATGGGGGGGCGGCCGACGAGCAGTACTTC
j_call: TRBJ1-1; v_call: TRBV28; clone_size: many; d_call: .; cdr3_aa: CASSSSLNTEAFF; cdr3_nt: TGTGCCAGCAGTTCCTCATTGAACACTGAAGCTTTCTTT
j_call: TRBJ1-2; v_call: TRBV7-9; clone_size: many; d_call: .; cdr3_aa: CASSQQSNYGYTF; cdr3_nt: TGTGCCAGCAGCCAACAGAGTAACTATGGCTACACCTTC